This T cell receptor beta chain is from a study of T-cell reconstitution after alpha-beta-depleted transplantation in children. The TCRbeta library incorporated unique molecular identifiers. Using its own MiXCR run on the PCR reads, TCRdb lists one record per CDR3 protein. Here the sample spans 500,000 or so distinct CDR3 sequences, roughly 11% being singletons. Overall study findings and caveats: Roughly two months post-transplant, alpha-beta T cells reportedly originated from several hundred graft clones that had expanded. After one year, T-cell counts and TCRbeta diversity mostly came from new T cells.

V was clipped by 6 bases and J by 7 bases, with 18 bases between them. This CDR3 has 15 amino acids. Germline V gene data show CDR1 as LNHDA and CDR2 as SQIVND (reference sequence). This clonotype was seen many times. No antigen is known for it. This sequence joins TRBV19 and TRBJ2-2; D not certain. Source: PBMCs, mostly from graft donor cells, taken 180 days after TCRalphabeta/CD19-depleted stem cell transplant. The clonotype was recovered from a female patient between 2 and 15 years old who had a stem cell transplant for aplastic anemia, so the T cells may come from the graft donor. CDR3 region: CASRPRAIGYGELFF. CDR3 DNA sequence: TGTGCCAGTAGGCCCCGGGCCATCGGATACGGGGAGCTGTTTTTT.